This TCR beta chain is from a study of blood T cell repertoires in COVID-19. About the research overall: Samples representing acute and convalescent COVID-19 were sourced from the United States, Italy and Spain. T cells, B-cell-depleted T cells, or PBMCs supplied cDNA or gDNA.

The germline V gene has CDR1 SGHNT and CDR2 YYREEE (reference sequence). The CDR3 totals 13 residues. V was pared by 4 bases and J by 8 bases, with 5 bases of the junction left unmatched. Study processing details: Amplifying reference gene primers gave estimates of nucleated cell counts. Clones were sequenced by immunoSEQ multiplex PCR, and TCRdb holds only the in-frame ones, with some missing. From that table come the V and J calls and clone size; the DNA was used to work out D and trimming. Of roughly 250,000 clones in the sample, around four fifths are singletons; the top ten hold 3% to 4%. Worth noting for this clone: The sample holds other DNA sequences that translate to the same CDR3.

The source is a middle-aged woman with active or convalescent COVID-19. The chain links TRBV5-4 to TRBJ1-2, with TRBD1 identical over 10 bases. Sequenced input: peripheral blood. CDR3 amino acids: CASSPDRGRGYTF. CDR3 in DNA: TGTGCCAGCAGCCCTGACAGGGGGCGAGGCTACACCTTC. Complete variable domain (other parts from reference TRBV5-4 and TRBJ1-2): ETGVTQSPTHLIKTRGQQVTLRCSSQSGHNTVSWYQQALGQGPQFIFQYYREEENGRGNFPPRFSGLQFPNYSSELNVNALELDDSALYLCASSPDRGRGYTFGSGTRLTVV.